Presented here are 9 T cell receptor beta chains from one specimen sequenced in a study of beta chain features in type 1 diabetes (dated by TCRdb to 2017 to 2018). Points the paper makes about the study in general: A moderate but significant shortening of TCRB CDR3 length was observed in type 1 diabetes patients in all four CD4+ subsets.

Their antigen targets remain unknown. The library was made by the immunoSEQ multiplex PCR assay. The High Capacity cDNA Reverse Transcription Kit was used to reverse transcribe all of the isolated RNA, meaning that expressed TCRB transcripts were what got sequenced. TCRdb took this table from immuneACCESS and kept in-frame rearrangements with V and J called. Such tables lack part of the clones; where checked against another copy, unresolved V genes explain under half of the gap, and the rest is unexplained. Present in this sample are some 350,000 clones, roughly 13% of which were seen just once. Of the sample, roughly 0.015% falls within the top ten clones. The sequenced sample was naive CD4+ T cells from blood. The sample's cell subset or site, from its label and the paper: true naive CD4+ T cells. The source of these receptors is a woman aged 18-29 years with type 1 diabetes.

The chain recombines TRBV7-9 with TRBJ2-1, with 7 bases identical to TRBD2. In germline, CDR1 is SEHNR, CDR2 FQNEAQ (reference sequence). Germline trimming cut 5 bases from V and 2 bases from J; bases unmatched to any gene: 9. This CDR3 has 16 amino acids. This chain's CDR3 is CASSPARDYPYNEQFF. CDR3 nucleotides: TGTGCCAGCAGCCCCGCCCGGGACTACCCCTACAATGAGCAGTTCTTC.

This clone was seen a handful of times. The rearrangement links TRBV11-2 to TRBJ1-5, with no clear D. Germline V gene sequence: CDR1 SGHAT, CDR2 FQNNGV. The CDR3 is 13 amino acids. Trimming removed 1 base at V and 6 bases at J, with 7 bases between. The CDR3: CASSLVMAQPQHF. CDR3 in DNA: TGTGCCAGCAGCTTAGTGATGGCTCAGCCCCAGCATTTT.

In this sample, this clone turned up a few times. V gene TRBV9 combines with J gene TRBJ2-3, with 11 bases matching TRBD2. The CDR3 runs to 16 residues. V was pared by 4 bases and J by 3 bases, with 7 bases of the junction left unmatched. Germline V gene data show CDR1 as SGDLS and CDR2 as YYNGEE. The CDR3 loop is CASSFGLAGETDTQYF. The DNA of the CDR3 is TGTGCCAGCAGCTTCGGACTAGCGGGTGAGACAGATACGCAGTATTTT.

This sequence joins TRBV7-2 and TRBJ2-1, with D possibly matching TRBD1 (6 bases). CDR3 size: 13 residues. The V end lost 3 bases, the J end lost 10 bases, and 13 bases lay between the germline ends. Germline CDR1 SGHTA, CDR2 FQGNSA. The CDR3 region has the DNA TGTGCCAGCAGCTTGACACAGGGTGGGGAGCAGTTCTTC. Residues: CASSLTQGGEQFF.

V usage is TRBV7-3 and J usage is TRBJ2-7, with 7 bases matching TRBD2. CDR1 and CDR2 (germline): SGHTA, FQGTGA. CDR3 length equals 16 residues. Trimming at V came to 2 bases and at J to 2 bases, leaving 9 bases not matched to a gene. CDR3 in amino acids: CASSLSASGLPYEQYF. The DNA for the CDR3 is TGTGCCAGCAGCTTATCGGCTAGCGGCCTTCCCTACGAGCAGTACTTC.

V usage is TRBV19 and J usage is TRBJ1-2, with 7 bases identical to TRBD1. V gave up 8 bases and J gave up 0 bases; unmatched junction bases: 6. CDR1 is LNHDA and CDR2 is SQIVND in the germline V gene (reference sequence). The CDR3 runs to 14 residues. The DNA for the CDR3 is TGTGCCAGTGCCGGGACAGCAACTAACTATGGCTACACCTTC. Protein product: CASAGTATNYGYTF.

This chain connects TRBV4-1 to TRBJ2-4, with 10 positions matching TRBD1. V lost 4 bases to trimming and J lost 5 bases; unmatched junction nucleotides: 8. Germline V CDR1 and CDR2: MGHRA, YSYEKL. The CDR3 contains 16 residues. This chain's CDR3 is CASSPSTGTGENIQYF. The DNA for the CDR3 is TGCGCCAGCAGCCCGTCCACCGGGACAGGGGAAAACATTCAGTACTTC.

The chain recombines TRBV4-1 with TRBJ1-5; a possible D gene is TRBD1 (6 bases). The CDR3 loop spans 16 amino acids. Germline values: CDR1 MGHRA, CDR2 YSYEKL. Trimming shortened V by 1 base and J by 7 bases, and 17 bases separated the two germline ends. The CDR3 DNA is TGCGCCAGCAGCCAAGCATTCGGGGGGCAAGGACAGCCCCAGCATTTT. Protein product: CASSQAFGGQGQPQHF.

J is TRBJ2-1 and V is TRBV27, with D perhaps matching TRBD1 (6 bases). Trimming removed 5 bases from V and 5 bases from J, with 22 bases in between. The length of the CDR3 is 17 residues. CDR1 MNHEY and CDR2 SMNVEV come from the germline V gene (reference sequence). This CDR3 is CASSPRTASFGNNEQFF. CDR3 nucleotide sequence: TGTGCCAGCAGTCCCCGGACAGCAAGCTTTGGTAACAATGAGCAGTTCTTC.